These T cell receptor beta chains were read from a single sample in a study of T cell responses to AZD1222 COVID-19 vaccine. Here immunoSEQ multiplex PCR was the method, and the copy in TCRdb shows in-frame clones only, minus some. This sample has some 170,000 clones, with roughly 92% found just once. This sample comprised peripheral blood, obtained on day 0 of AZD1222 vaccination. These receptors were obtained from an adult in good health. The CDR3 runs from the conserved cysteine through the conserved F or W. D genes are given only for firm matches. Clone size, where shown, is once, few, many, or a class for clones that have expanded.

TRBV9	TRBJ2-7	NA	TRBD2	TGTGCCAGCAGCGTAGGAGCGGGAACCTACGAGCAGTACTTC	CASSVGAGTYEQYF
TRBV19	TRBJ2-2	NA	NA	TGTGCCAGTGGGGGGAACACCGGGGAGCTGTTTTTT	CASGGNTGELFF
TRBV14	TRBJ1-1	NA	NA	TGTGCCAGCAGCCCTCGGGGCCCAGTTATGAACACTGAAGCTTTCTTT	CASSPRGPVMNTEAFF
TRBV6-1	TRBJ1-2	NA	NA	TGTGCCAGCAGTGAAGCAGGAGGGTATGGCTACACCTTC	CASSEAGGYGYTF
TRBV2	TRBJ1-1	NA	NA	TGTGCCAGCAGTGAAGCGCGGGTAGCTTTCTTT	CASSEARVAFF
TRBV12-5	TRBJ2-1	NA	NA	TGTGCTAGTGGCACCCAATACAATGAGCAGTTCTTC	CASGTQYNEQFF
TRBV18	TRBJ1-3	NA	TRBD1	TGTGCCAGCTCACCCGGACAGGGAAGGGGCTCTGGAAACACCATATATTTT	CASSPGQGRGSGNTIYF
TRBV7-9	TRBJ2-1	NA	NA	TGTGCCAGCAGTTCCACTAGCCCGGGACCTCAGTTCTTC	CASSSTSPGPQFF
TRBV19	TRBJ1-2	NA	NA	TGTGCCAGTAGACCGGGGAGCCTATATGGCTACACCTTC	CASRPGSLYGYTF
TRBV5-8	TRBJ2-5	NA	TRBD2	TGTGCCAGCAGCTTGGCCGGACTAGCGGAAGAGACCCAGTACTTC	CASSLAGLAEETQYF
TRBV15	TRBJ2-5	NA	NA	TGTGCCACCAGCAGAGGTCTGACGGAAGAACTCCAAGAGACCCAGTACTTC	CATSRGLTEELQETQYF
TRBV5-1	TRBJ2-3	few	NA	TGCGCCAGCAGCTTAAGCACAGATACGCAGTATTTT	CASSLSTDTQYF
TRBV6-1	TRBJ1-5	NA	NA	TGTGCCAGCAGTGAAGCATTAATAGGGCATCAGCCCCAGCATTTT	CASSEALIGHQPQHF
TRBV5-6	TRBJ2-7	NA	NA	TGTGCCAGCAGCTCCAGGGCCACCTCAACCTACGAGCAGTACTTC	CASSSRATSTYEQYF
TRBV2	TRBJ1-1	NA	NA	TGTGCCAGCAGTACGGCAGGAGAAGCTTTCTTT	CASSTAGEAFF
TRBV2	TRBJ2-1	NA	NA	TGTGCCAGCAGTGTCGAGGGAGGCCTGGTTTATGAGCAGTTCTTC	CASSVEGGLVYEQFF
TRBV9	TRBJ2-1	once	NA	TGTGCCAGCAGCGTAGTGGGGAGTCAGCAGTTCTTC	CASSVVGSQQFF
TRBV4-2	TRBJ1-1	NA	TRBD1	TGTGCCAGCAGCCAAGATCGGACAGGAGAGATGAACACTGAAGCTTTCTTT	CASSQDRTGEMNTEAFF
TRBV4-1	TRBJ1-1	NA	NA	TGCGCCAGCAGCCAAGCTGACAGGTCGGTAGAAGCTTTCTTT	CASSQADRSVEAFF
TRBV11-2	TRBJ1-4	once	NA	TGTGCCAGCAGCTTAGCATCGGGGCTCGCTAATGAAAAACTGTTTTTT	CASSLASGLANEKLFF
TRBV2	TRBJ2-6	NA	NA	TGTGCCAGCAGTGATCCAGGGGCCTCTGGGGCCAACGTCCTGACTTTC	CASSDPGASGANVLTF
TRBV7-2	TRBJ2-3	few	TRBD2	TGTGCCAGCAGCCTGCGGACTAGCGGGCTTAGCACAGATACGCAGTATTTT	CASSLRTSGLSTDTQYF
TRBV9	TRBJ2-3	NA	NA	TGTGCCAGCAGCAAGGGGGGTGCAGATACGCAGTATTTT	CASSKGGADTQYF
TRBV7-8	TRBJ2-7	NA	NA	TGTGCCAGCAGCTCCCCGTGGGTAGCGGATCTCAACGAGCAGTACTTC	CASSSPWVADLNEQYF
TRBV9	TRBJ2-1	NA	NA	TGTGCCAGCAGCGTACGGACGGGACTAGGGGGCCACAATGAGCAGTTCTTC	CASSVRTGLGGHNEQFF
TRBV5-8	TRBJ1-1	once	TRBD1	TGTGCCAGCAGCTTGCCGACAGGGGGGGAGAACACTGAAGCTTTCTTT	CASSLPTGGENTEAFF
TRBV30	TRBJ1-5	NA	NA	TGTGCCTGGAGTGTAGCCGCCGGAGACCAGCCCCAGCATTTT	CAWSVAAGDQPQHF
TRBV27	TRBJ2-3	once	NA	TGTGCCAGCAGTTCCCCCCGCGGGCTCCGGGCCGATACGCAGTATTTT	CASSSPRGLRADTQYF
TRBV6-5	TRBJ1-2	NA	NA	TGTGCCAGCAGTCGAACAGGCTATGGCTACACCTTC	CASSRTGYGYTF
TRBV24-1	TRBJ2-1	NA	TRBD2	TGTGCCACTCCGGGACTAGCGGGAGGGCTAGTGAACAATGAGCAGTTCTTC	CATPGLAGGLVNNEQFF
TRBV7-6	TRBJ2-7	NA	TRBD1	TGTGCCAGCAGTCCTACGGACAGGGTTCTCTACGAGCAGTACTTC	CASSPTDRVLYEQYF
TRBV9	TRBJ1-1	NA	TRBD1	TGTGCCAGCAGCCTTACGACAGGGGGATTGGGAGCTTTCTTT	CASSLTTGGLGAFF
TRBV6-6	TRBJ1-1	NA	TRBD1	TGTGCCAGCAGTGACAGGGGGGAGAACACTGAAGCTTTCTTT	CASSDRGENTEAFF
TRBV18	TRBJ2-3	NA	NA	TGTGCCAGCTCACCACCGGGGGATACAGATACGCAGTATTTT	CASSPPGDTDTQYF
TRBV7-9	TRBJ2-5	once	NA	TGTGCCAGCAGCTTAGCCTCGGCCTTGGAGACCCAGTACTTC	CASSLASALETQYF
TRBV11-3	TRBJ1-2	NA	NA	TGTGCCAGCAGCCCCCCCAGAGGGAACCCCTCTGGTAACTATGGCTACACCTTC	CASSPPRGNPSGNYGYTF
TRBV10-1	TRBJ2-3	once	TRBD2	TGCGCCAGCCCGGGACTAGCGGGATGCACAGATACGCAGTATTTT	CASPGLAGCTDTQYF
TRBV2	TRBJ2-5	NA	NA	TGTGCCTCAAGTAGGGGGGGGACAGCGCAAGAGACCCAGTACTTC	CASSRGGTAQETQYF
TRBV12-5	TRBJ2-1	NA	TRBD2	TGTGCTAGTGGTTTGCCCCGGACCGGGACTAGCGGGAGTAAAACCCTCCATGAGCAGTTCTTC	CASGLPRTGTSGSKTLHEQFF
TRBV5-1	TRBJ1-1	NA	NA	TGCGCCAGCAGCACAATCAGCGAGATGAACACTGAAGCTTTCTTT	CASSTISEMNTEAFF
TRBV11-2	TRBJ2-3	NA	NA	TGTGCCAGCAGCTTAGTCAGGGGCCACACAGATACGCAGTATTTT	CASSLVRGHTDTQYF
TRBV7-8	TRBJ2-1	NA	NA	TGTGCCAGCAGCTTAGGGGGGACCGCCAATGAGCAGTTCTTC	CASSLGGTANEQFF
TRBV5-1	TRBJ2-1	few	NA	TGCGCCAGCAGCCTTCGGGGGCAGGCGGACTACAATGAGCAGTTCTTC	CASSLRGQADYNEQFF
TRBV5-1	TRBJ1-6	NA	NA	TGCGCCAGCAGCTTGGTAGGGGACGTAGGGTCCCTCCACTTT	CASSLVGDVGSLHF
TRBV9	TRBJ1-2	NA	NA	TGTGCCAGCAGCGTCTGGACAGAAAACTATGGCTACACCTTC	CASSVWTENYGYTF
TRBV5-5	TRBJ1-4	once	NA	TGTGCCAGCAGCTTGGGGGTAGGGAATGAAAAACTGTTTTTT	CASSLGVGNEKLFF
TRBV27	TRBJ2-5	NA	NA	TGTGCCAGCACCAGGGGTCCCGGGGAGACCCAGTACTTC	CASTRGPGETQYF
TRBV18	TRBJ2-7	once	TRBD1	TGTGCCAGCTCAACCCGCCGGGACAGGGGTTCCTACGAGCAGTACTTC	CASSTRRDRGSYEQYF
TRBV25-1	TRBJ2-3	NA	TRBD1	TGTGCCAGCAAACAGGGGCACACAGATACGCAGTATTTT	CASKQGHTDTQYF
TRBV7-6	TRBJ2-1	NA	NA	TGTGCCAGCAGCTGGGCGGGCGGGACAAATGAGCAGTTCTTC	CASSWAGGTNEQFF
TRBV5-6	TRBJ2-3	NA	TRBD2	TGTGCCAGCAACCAACTAGCGGATAGCACAGATACGCAGTATTTT	CASNQLADSTDTQYF